Following are 15 T cell receptor beta chains from one sample sequenced in a study of Ad26.COV2.S vaccination and SARS-CoV-2 variants. The protocol was immunoSEQ multiplex PCR, while the TCRdb copy is restricted to in-frame clones and leaves out a portion. Among some 340,000 clones, about 86% were seen once, and the ten largest hold roughly 2.1%. Treatment described: approximately 18 received Ad26.COV2.S at low or high dose, single or two shots; about five received placebo; per-sample allocation not given. All samples were drawn on day 63, counting from the first vaccine or placebo injection. The source was peripheral blood, collected in a trial of Ad26.COV2.S vaccine versus placebo. Receptor source: a person between 18 and 60 years old who received the Ad26.COV2.S COVID-19 vaccine or a placebo.

The rearrangement links TRBV7-9 to TRBJ2-7; D unresolved. From germline, CDR1 is SEHNR and CDR2 FQNEAQ (reference sequence). The CDR3 is 10 residues long. Trimming removed 8 bases at V and 2 bases at J, with 4 bases between. The CDR3 reads CASGAYEQYF. The CDR3 nucleotides read TGTGCCAGCGGGGCCTACGAGCAGTACTTC.

This chain connects TRBV3-1 (or the pseudogene TRBV3-2) to TRBJ2-5, with D tentatively TRBD1 or TRBD2 (5 bases each). CDR3 length: 15 amino acids. Germline V gene lookup returns CDR1 LGHDT and CDR2 YNNKEL (reference sequence). With 1 base removed from V and 5 bases from J, the gap between germline ends came to 14 bases. The chain's CDR3 is CASSQVGPLRETQYF. In DNA form, the CDR3 reads TGTGCCAGCAGCCAAGTGGGACCACTAAGGGAGACCCAGTACTTC.

V usage is TRBV30 and J usage is TRBJ2-7; the D gene is possibly TRBD1 (6 bases). V was cut by 7 bases and J by 4 bases, with 14 bases left in between. The V gene's germline CDR1 is GTSNPN and CDR2 SVGIG (reference sequence). There are 12 residues in the CDR3. The DNA of the CDR3 is TGTGCCTACCTTTCGGACAGATACGAGCAGTACTTC. It specifies CAYLSDRYEQYF.

The chain couples TRBV6-1 to TRBJ2-3; 11 bases agree with TRBD2. After removal of 4 bases from V and 3 bases from J, the junction contained 12 bases not matched to a gene. CDR3 length: 18 amino acids. CDR1 and CDR2 from the germline V gene are MNHNS and SASEGT. In DNA form, the CDR3 reads TGTGCCAGCAGTGGGCCCGGGACTAGCGGTAAGCAGACAGATACGCAGTATTTT. This gives the protein CASSGPGTSGKQTDTQYF.

The chain is built from TRBV19 and TRBJ1-2; D possibly corresponds to TRBD1 (5 bases). This CDR3 spans 17 amino acids. CDR1 LNHDA and CDR2 SQIVND come from the germline V gene (reference sequence). V gave up 7 bases and J gave up 0 bases, with 21 bases separating them. CDR3 nucleotide sequence: TGTGCCAGTATCGGGGACGGAGATGAGGCGTCTAACTATGGCTACACCTTC. This translates into CASIGDGDEASNYGYTF.

V usage is TRBV9 and J usage is TRBJ1-4; no definite D call. The V end lost 3 bases, the J end lost 7 bases, and 16 bases lay between the germline ends. Germline V gene sequence: CDR1 SGDLS, CDR2 YYNGEE. The CDR3 covers 15 residues. DNA for the CDR3: TGTGCCAGCAGCGCTGTAGGCATTAAGGCTGAAAAACTGTTTTTT. Protein product: CASSAVGIKAEKLFF.

This sequence joins TRBV10-3 and TRBJ1-1, with D possibly matching TRBD1 (6 bases). The CDR3 covers 16 residues. V was shortened by 6 bases and J by 0 bases, with 17 bases between the two germline ends. Germline loops: CDR1 ENHRY, CDR2 SYGVKD. This chain's CDR3 is CAIRPRTDALNTEAFF. The CDR3 DNA follows: TGTGCCATCAGGCCCCGGACAGACGCGTTGAACACTGAAGCTTTCTTT.

This rearrangement joins TRBV19 to TRBJ2-3; possible D gene TRBD1, 5 bases. The CDR3 is 13 residues long. V was pared by 7 bases and J by 4 bases, with 12 bases between. The germline V gene has CDR1 LNHDA and CDR2 SQIVND (reference sequence). Written as DNA, the CDR3 is TGTGCCAGTACCCTTGGCAGGGCAGATACGCAGTATTTT. Protein: CASTLGRADTQYF.

The V call is TRBV19, the J call TRBJ2-6; TRBD1 or TRBD2 may be the D gene (5 bases each). From germline, CDR1 is LNHDA and CDR2 SQIVND (reference sequence). V was trimmed by 10 bases and J by 0 bases, leaving 22 bases between them. This CDR3 is built from 18 residues. The CDR3 protein is CATLSGTHPSSGANVLTF. The DNA for the CDR3 is TGTGCCACCCTAAGTGGGACCCACCCAAGCTCTGGGGCCAACGTCCTGACTTTC.

This clone was recorded a few times. The chain employs TRBV20-1 and TRBJ1-1; D remains unclear. Looked up from germline, CDR1 is DFQATT and CDR2 is SNEGSKA (reference sequence). The CDR3 contains 11 residues. V lost 0 bases and J lost 5, with 4 bases in between. The CDR3 protein is CSARDWTEAFF. DNA of the CDR3: TGCAGTGCTAGAGATTGGACTGAAGCTTTCTTT.

The CDR3 spells CASSLVQNSNQPQHF. DNA for the CDR3: TGTGCCAGCAGCTTAGTACAAAATAGCAATCAGCCCCAGCATTTT. This sequence joins TRBV7-2 and TRBJ1-5; D is uncertain. Germline V gene sequence: CDR1 SGHTA, CDR2 FQGNSA. The CDR3 extends over 15 amino acids. The V end was cut by 1 base, the J end by 0 bases, with 7 bases between.

The genes are TRBV7-9 and TRBJ2-1, with 10 bases matching TRBD2. This CDR3 has 15 amino acids. V lost 5 bases and J lost 3; bases outside the gene matches: 4. CDR1 and CDR2 (germline): SEHNR, FQNEAQ (reference sequence). In nucleotides, the CDR3 is TGTGCCAGCAGCCGAGGACTAGCGGACTACAATGAGCAGTTCTTC. Translating gives CASSRGLADYNEQFF.

The chain couples TRBV9 to TRBJ2-5; D unclear. CDR3 size: 12 residues. Germline CDR1 reads SGDLS; CDR2 reads YYNGEE. V was shortened by 0 bases and J by 4 bases, with 4 bases between the two germline ends. This chain's CDR3 is CASSVVGETQYF. CDR3 coding DNA: TGTGCCAGCAGCGTAGTGGGAGAGACCCAGTACTTC.

DNA for the CDR3: TGCGCCAGCAGCCAGAGTGCAAAACCAACGAACACCGGGGAGCTGTTTTTT. Encoded protein: CASSQSAKPTNTGELFF. This chain joins TRBV4-3 and TRBJ2-2; D remains unclear. Germline values: CDR1 LGHNA, CDR2 YSLEER. The V gene lost 3 bases and the J gene lost 0 bases, with 14 bases spanning the gap. The CDR3 has 17 residues.

The rearrangement joins TRBV9 to TRBJ1-3, with D possibly being TRBD1 (6 bases). Trimming took off 0 bases at V and 4 bases at J, with 14 bases between the two ends. The CDR3 has 16 amino acids. The germline V gene has CDR1 SGDLS and CDR2 YYNGEE. The chain's CDR3 is CASSVEDSGLGNTIYF. For the CDR3, the DNA is TGTGCCAGCAGCGTAGAGGACAGTGGACTCGGAAACACCATATATTTT. Using reference TRBV9 and TRBJ1-3 for the parts outside the CDR3, the full variable domain is DSGVTQTPKHLITATGQRVTLRCSPRSGDLSVYWYQQSLDQGLQFLIQYYNGEERAKGNILERFSAQQFPDLHSELNLSSLELGDSALYFCASSVEDSGLGNTIYFGEGSWLTVV.